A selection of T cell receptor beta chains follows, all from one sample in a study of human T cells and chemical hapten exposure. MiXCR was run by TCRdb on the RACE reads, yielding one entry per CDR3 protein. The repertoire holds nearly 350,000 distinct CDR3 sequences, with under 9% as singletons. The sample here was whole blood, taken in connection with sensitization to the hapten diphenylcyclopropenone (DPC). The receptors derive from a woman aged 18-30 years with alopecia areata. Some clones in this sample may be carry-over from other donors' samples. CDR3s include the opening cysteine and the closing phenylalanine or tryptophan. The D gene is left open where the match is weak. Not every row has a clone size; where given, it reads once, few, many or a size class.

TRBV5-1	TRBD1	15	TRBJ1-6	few	CASSLTGQFNSPLHF	TGCGCCAGCAGCTTGACGGGACAGTTTAATTCACCCCTCCACTTT
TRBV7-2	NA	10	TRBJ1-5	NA	CASSRQPQHF	TGTGCCAGCAGCCGCCAGCCCCAGCATTTT
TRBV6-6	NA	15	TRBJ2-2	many	CASIDARVNTGELFF	TGTGCCAGCATTGACGCCAGGGTTAACACCGGGGAGCTGTTTTTT
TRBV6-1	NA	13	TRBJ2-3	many	CASSGQTGNTQYF	TGTGCCAGCAGTGGCCAGACAGGCAATACGCAGTATTTT
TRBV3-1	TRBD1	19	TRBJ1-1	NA	CASSQDTGTGETKGAEAFF	TGTGCCAGCAGCCAAGACACCGGGACAGGGGAAACAAAAGGAGCTGAAGCTTTCTTT
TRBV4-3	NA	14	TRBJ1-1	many	CASSQAEMNTEAFF	TGCGCCAGCAGCCAAGCGGAGATGAACACTGAAGCTTTCTTT
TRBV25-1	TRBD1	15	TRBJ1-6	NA	CASRLTGTANSPLHF	TGTGCCAGCAGGCTGACCGGGACAGCCAATTCACCCCTCCACTTT
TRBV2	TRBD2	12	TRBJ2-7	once	CVSRGDSYEQYF	TGTGTCAGCCGGGGGGACTCCTACGAGCAGTACTTC
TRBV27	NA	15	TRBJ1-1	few	CASSLSTGARVPAFF	TGTGCCAGCAGTTTATCAACGGGGGCTAGAGTACCGGCTTTCTTT
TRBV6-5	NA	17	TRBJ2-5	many	CASSTGTRDAHSETQYF	TGTGCCAGCAGTACTGGAACTAGAGACGCCCATTCGGAGACCCAGTACTTC
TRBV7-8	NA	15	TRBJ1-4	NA	CASSLATDHNEKLFF	TGTGCCAGCAGCTTAGCGACAGACCATAATGAAAAACTGTTTTTT
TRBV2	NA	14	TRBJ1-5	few	CASSEGQEFQPQHF	TGTGCCAGCAGTGAAGGTCAGGAGTTCCAGCCCCAGCATTTT
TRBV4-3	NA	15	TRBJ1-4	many	CASRQSDRPNEKLFF	TGCGCCAGCAGGCAATCGGACCGGCCCAATGAAAAACTGTTTTTT
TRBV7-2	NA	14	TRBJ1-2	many	CASSLDTGYYGYTF	TGTGCCAGCAGCTTAGATACGGGCTACTATGGCTACACCTTC
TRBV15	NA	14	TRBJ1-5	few	CATSIPGGYQPQHF	TGTGCCACCAGCATCCCGGGGGGATATCAGCCCCAGCATTTT
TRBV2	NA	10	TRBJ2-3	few	CASSQVTQYF	TGTGCCAGCAGCCAAGTAACGCAGTATTTT
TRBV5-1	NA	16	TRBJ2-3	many	CASSSRSGTIDGAQYF	TGCGCCAGCAGTTCCCGGTCGGGGACCATTGATGGAGCCCAGTATTTT
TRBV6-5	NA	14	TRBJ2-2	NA	CASSPTADTGELFF	TGTGCCAGCAGTCCTACCGCCGACACCGGGGAGCTGTTTTTT